This passage covers 19 T cell receptor beta chains from one sample sequenced in a study of Ad26.COV2.S vaccination and SARS-CoV-2 variants (dated by TCRdb to about 2021). The library was obtained by the immunoSEQ multiplex PCR assay. TCRdb took this table from immuneACCESS and kept in-frame rearrangements with V and J called. Such tables lack part of the clones; where checked against another copy, unresolved V genes explain under half of the gap, and the rest is unexplained. A total of about 680,000 clones appear in this sample, around 90% of them only once. About 1.5% of the sample is in the top ten clones. This sample's treatment or condition label indicates: 19 received Ad26.COV2.S at low or high dose, single or two shots; about 5 received placebo; per-sample allocation not given. Repertoires of vaccine and placebo recipients were sequenced from samples taken on day 63 after the first injection.

Sequenced material: peripheral blood, taken in a trial of Ad26.COV2.S vaccine versus placebo. These receptors came from a person between 18 and 65 years old who received the Ad26.COV2.S COVID-19 vaccine or a placebo.

The chain couples TRBV11-2 to TRBJ1-4; 8 bases match TRBD1. This CDR3 contains 19 residues. The germline gives CDR1 SGHAT, CDR2 FQNNGV. V lost 0 bases and J lost 4; bases outside the gene matches: 13. The CDR3 region has the DNA TGTGCCAGCAGCTTAGACTCGGACAGGGCAAGTGCAGATAATGAAAAACTGTTTTTT. Amino acid sequence: CASSLDSDRASADNEKLFF.

The chain combines TRBV5-1 with TRBJ2-5; D gene uncertain. From germline, CDR1 is SGHRS and CDR2 YFSETQ. Trimming removed 2 bases from V and 0 bases from J, with 5 bases in between. CDR3 size: 13 residues. CDR3 in amino acids: CASSFTYQETQYF. The DNA of the CDR3 is TGCGCCAGCAGCTTCACGTACCAAGAGACCCAGTACTTC.

V is TRBV6-2 or TRBV6-3 and J is TRBJ1-5, with D uncertain. CDR3 length: 15 amino acids. V gave up 5 bases and J gave up 0 bases, with 11 bases separating them. CDR1 is MNHEY, CDR2 SVGEGT, per germline. CDR3 nucleotide sequence: TGTGCCAGCAGTCTCCTAATTGATAGCAATCAGCCCCAGCATTTT. This translates into CASSLLIDSNQPQHF.

The rearrangement links TRBV24-1 to TRBJ1-5, with 8 bases fitting TRBD1. The V gene's germline CDR1 is KGHDR and CDR2 SFDVKD. V gave up 9 bases and J gave up 6 bases; unmatched junction bases: 6. The CDR3 totals 13 residues. The CDR3 coding sequence is TGTGCCACCTCGGACAGGGAGGGTCAGCCCCAGCATTTT. Its translation is CATSDREGQPQHF.

The CDR3 sequence: CASSQVGRPEAFF. DNA for the CDR3: TGCGCCAGCAGCCAAGTAGGACGGCCTGAAGCTTTCTTT. The V call is TRBV4-3, the J call TRBJ1-1; D remains ambiguous. This CDR3 has 13 amino acids. Germline V gene sequence: CDR1 LGHNA, CDR2 YSLEER. The germline V and J ends were trimmed by 1 base and 6 bases, with 9 bases remaining between them.

The CDR3 bases are TGTGCCAGCAGCGTACAGAGGGACACCGGGGAGCTGTTTTTT. Its translation: CASSVQRDTGELFF. The chain uses TRBV9 and TRBJ2-2, with D possibly matching TRBD2 (5 bases). From germline, CDR1 is SGDLS and CDR2 YYNGEE. The CDR3 loop spans 14 amino acids. Trimming shortened V by 1 base and J by 3 bases, and 7 bases separated the two germline ends.

The J gene is TRBJ2-3, the V gene TRBV6-6; TRBD2 matches 11 bases. V shed 11 bases and J 2 bases; nucleotides not matched to a gene: 6. The CDR3 extends over 14 amino acids. Germline V gene sequence: CDR1 MNHNY, CDR2 SVGAGI (reference sequence). CDR3 DNA sequence: TGTGCCGGCAAGACTAGCGGGGACACAGATACGCAGTATTTT. Translating it yields CAGKTSGDTDTQYF.

The chain is built from TRBV7-2 and TRBJ1-1; 7 bases align to TRBD1. CDR1 and CDR2 from the germline V gene are SGHTA and FQGNSA. This CDR3 is 13 amino acids long. The V segment lost 5 bases and the J segment 7 bases; nucleotides outside the gene matches: 7. The CDR3 sequence: CASSPRQGGEAFF. CDR3 in DNA: TGTGCCAGCAGCCCCCGACAGGGTGGTGAAGCTTTCTTT.

The chain links TRBV6-5 to TRBJ2-1, with TRBD2 identical over 11 bases. CDR1 and CDR2 (germline): MNHEY, SVGAGI. CDR3 length: 15 amino acids. After removal of 8 bases from V and 9 bases from J, the junction contained 12 bases not matched to a gene. CDR3 nucleotides: TGTGCCAGCGGAAAACTAGCGGGAGATCGAGGTGAGCAGTTCTTC. Amino acids: CASGKLAGDRGEQFF.

This sequence joins TRBV29-1 and TRBJ1-1; D gene uncertain. V lost 7 bases and J lost 1, with 13 bases in between. Germline V gene lookup returns CDR1 SQVTM and CDR2 ANQGSEA. The CDR3 contains 13 residues. The CDR3 nucleotides are TGCAGCGCCCATTTTTCCTCGAACACTGAAGCTTTCTTT. It is translated as CSAHFSSNTEAFF.

The chain combines TRBV20-1 with TRBJ2-7; D uncertain. Trimming removed 6 bases from V and 5 bases from J, with 8 bases in between. The CDR3 runs 10 residues. Germline V gene sequence: CDR1 DFQATT, CDR2 SNEGSKA (reference sequence). CDR3 loop: CSADSNEQYF. The CDR3 DNA follows: TGCAGTGCAGATAGTAACGAGCAGTACTTC.

The chain has TRBV12-3 or TRBV12-4 and TRBJ1-5, with D uncertain. The CDR3 has 13 amino acids. The V end was cut by 4 bases, the J end by 5 bases, with 9 bases between. The CDR3 spells CASSWAGDQPQHF. CDR3 DNA: TGTGCCAGCAGTTGGGCCGGGGATCAGCCCCAGCATTTT.

The chain combines TRBV30 with TRBJ1-5; D gene unclear. Trimming stripped 0 bases from V and 6 bases from J, with 12 bases between. This CDR3 has 14 amino acids. Germline V lookup: CDR1 GTSNPN, CDR2 SVGIG (reference sequence). The DNA for the CDR3 is TGTGCCTGGAGTGTGGGCATCGGAGGTCAGCCCCAGCATTTT. It is translated as CAWSVGIGGQPQHF.

This chain links TRBV19 with TRBJ1-6, with D unclear. This CDR3 has 14 amino acids. CDR1 is LNHDA, CDR2 SQIVND, per germline (reference sequence). Trimming pared 3 bases from V and 9 bases from J, leaving 12 bases between. The CDR3 DNA reads TGTGCCAGTAGTATCGCCGGGGTTAGTTCACCCCTCCACTTT. Residues: CASSIAGVSSPLHF.

This chain joins TRBV2 and TRBJ1-3; no clear D gene. Germline-derived CDR1 and CDR2 are SNHLY and FYNNEI. The CDR3 length is 14 residues. V lost 8 bases and J 0 bases, leaving 11 bases between the germline ends. This chain's CDR3 is CASDGRSSGNTIYF. The CDR3, as DNA: TGTGCCAGCGACGGACGGTCCTCTGGAAACACCATATATTTT.

J is TRBJ2-7 and V is TRBV7-9, with 9 bases matching TRBD2. There are 15 residues in the CDR3. Germline V gene data show CDR1 as SEHNR and CDR2 as FQNEAQ (reference sequence). With V trimmed by 3 bases and J by 0 bases, 3 bases remained unmatched. The CDR3 sequence: CASSFPSGTSYEQYF. The CDR3 DNA reads TGTGCCAGCAGCTTTCCTAGCGGGACCTCCTACGAGCAGTACTTC.

The chain uses TRBV7-2 and TRBJ2-1; 10 positions match TRBD2. The V segment lost 5 bases and the J segment 9 bases; nucleotides outside the gene matches: 10. Looked up from germline, CDR1 is SGHTA and CDR2 is FQGNSA. The CDR3 covers 15 residues. The CDR3 nucleotides read TGTGCCAGCAGCGCGACTAGCGGGTTTACAATTGAGCAGTTCTTC. As protein: CASSATSGFTIEQFF.

The rearrangement joins TRBV7-9 to TRBJ2-1; 8 bases fit TRBD1. Germline CDR1 SEHNR, CDR2 FQNEAQ (reference sequence). The CDR3 covers 15 residues. V trimming: 4 bases; J trimming: 3 bases; junction bases outside the gene matches: 5. Here the CDR3 DNA reads TGTGCCAGCAGCTCAGGGGGCTCTGGCTACAATGAGCAGTTCTTC. Protein product: CASSSGGSGYNEQFF.

This clone was seen a single time. This sequence joins TRBV9 and TRBJ1-3; no definite D call. In germline, CDR1 is SGDLS, CDR2 YYNGEE. The CDR3 is 16 residues long. V was trimmed by 0 bases and J by 0 bases, leaving 10 bases between them. CDR3 protein: CASSVGAAFSGNTIYF. The CDR3 coding sequence is TGTGCCAGCAGCGTAGGGGCGGCCTTCTCTGGAAACACCATATATTTT.